This T cell receptor (beta chain) was profiled in a study of shared clonotypes between healthy human individuals. General observations from the study: Richness estimates generally favored naive over memory subsets. The diversity represented, both genetic and in exposure history, was limited by few donors. Among non-shared clonotypes, generation probabilities were lower than among those shared by all four donors.

The data were produced by immunoSEQ multiplex PCR, yet TCRdb's version contains in-frame clones alone and is incomplete. Among millions of clones listed, 93% were seen once. Trimming took off 2 bases at V and 6 bases at J, with 22 bases between the two ends. The germline gives CDR1 LGHNA, CDR2 YSLEER. The CDR3 is made up of 17 amino acids. About this clone itself: Its antigen remains unknown.

This receptor was taken from a young man in good health. Some clones in this sample may be carry-over from other donors' samples. The rearrangement uses TRBV4-3 and TRBJ1-2, with D maybe TRBD1 (5 bases). Sequences were obtained from naive CD4+ T cells from PBMCs. Subset here: CD45RA+ positively selected. Here the CDR3 DNA reads TGCGCCAGCAGCCAACCCCCCGCCCGGACAACCCCAAATGGCTACACCTTC. Translated, it gives CASSQPPARTTPNGYTF.